This T cell receptor beta chain was found in a study of cytotoxic CD8 clonotypes in ibrutinib-treated CLL. General study results and limits: Baseline-level clonality went beyond age-matched healthy donors and moved in step with circulating CD8+ T-cell counts. Public clonotypes, rarely seen, contracted or held steady on treatment.

The table came from immunoSEQ multiplex PCR; TCRdb's copy has only in-frame clones and leaves some out. Of 50,000 or so clones listed, roughly 80% were seen once; the top ten hold about a fifth. Germline trimming cut 4 bases from V and 6 bases from J; bases unmatched to any gene: 6. Germline CDR1 and CDR2: LNHDA and SQIVND (reference sequence). CDR3 length equals 15 residues. A remark on this clone: Its matching antigen is unknown.

V and J are TRBV19 and TRBJ2-1; TRBD2 aligns across 10 bases. The clonotype comes from a human donor with chronic lymphocytic leukemia. The specimen comprised PBMCs, sampled after 24 months of ibrutinib treatment. The CDR3: CASSRSGRASNEQFF. The CDR3 nucleotides are TGTGCCAGTAGTAGGAGCGGGAGGGCCTCCAATGAGCAGTTCTTC.